This is a list of T cell receptor beta chains from one sample in a study of T cell responses to AZD1222 COVID-19 vaccine. The data were produced by immunoSEQ multiplex PCR, yet TCRdb's version contains in-frame clones alone and is incomplete. The table shows approximately 160,000 clones, with 88% occurring only once. The sequenced sample was peripheral blood, obtained on day 0 of MenACWY control vaccination. Source of these receptors: an adult in good health. Both conserved end residues are trimmed from each CDR3. Fields, in order: J gene, V gene, CDR3 protein.

J gene: TRBJ1-6; V gene: TRBV6-1; CDR3 protein: ASSDLRGYETSYNSPLH
J gene: TRBJ2-7; V gene: TRBV6-5; CDR3 protein: ASSSAYEQY
J gene: TRBJ2-2; V gene: TRBV5-1; CDR3 protein: ASSEPTTGELF
J gene: TRBJ2-7; V gene: TRBV28; CDR3 protein: ASSLNFGASQQY
J gene: TRBJ2-7; V gene: TRBV6-5; CDR3 protein: ASSYRAGYEQY
J gene: TRBJ1-3; V gene: TRBV29-1; CDR3 protein: SVEMGTGNTIY
J gene: TRBJ1-1; V gene: TRBV12-5; CDR3 protein: ASGLAFDGNTEAF
J gene: TRBJ2-3; V gene: TRBV18; CDR3 protein: ASSPGILGDTQY
J gene: TRBJ1-2; V gene: TRBV4-2; CDR3 protein: ASSQGSSRANYGYT
J gene: TRBJ2-2; V gene: TRBV28; CDR3 protein: ASSFGLAGHTGELF
J gene: TRBJ1-1; V gene: TRBV11-3; CDR3 protein: ASSPPRGTITEAF
J gene: TRBJ2-2; V gene: TRBV9; CDR3 protein: ASSEQGGTGELF
J gene: TRBJ2-2; V gene: TRBV19; CDR3 protein: ASSMPSGGARTGELF
J gene: TRBJ2-4; V gene: TRBV29-1; CDR3 protein: SVVGEDIQY
J gene: TRBJ2-7; V gene: TRBV29-1; CDR3 protein: SGSTGPYEQY
J gene: TRBJ1-6; V gene: TRBV3-1/TRBV3-2; CDR3 protein: ASSQRGRGNSPLH
J gene: TRBJ1-2; V gene: TRBV9; CDR3 protein: ASSDRTGVGGYT
J gene: TRBJ1-2; V gene: TRBV6-1; CDR3 protein: ASSEGSGEGYYGYT
J gene: TRBJ2-2; V gene: TRBV27; CDR3 protein: ASSPMLAGTGELF
J gene: TRBJ1-1; V gene: TRBV9; CDR3 protein: ASSQFPGTEAF
J gene: TRBJ2-5; V gene: TRBV13; CDR3 protein: ASSPGGGRRQETQY
J gene: TRBJ2-3; V gene: TRBV11-3; CDR3 protein: ASNQGVGGGRIDTQY
J gene: TRBJ2-1; V gene: TRBV15; CDR3 protein: ATLPSLSMISEQF
J gene: TRBJ2-1; V gene: TRBV15; CDR3 protein: ATSRDPAGRGSYNEQF